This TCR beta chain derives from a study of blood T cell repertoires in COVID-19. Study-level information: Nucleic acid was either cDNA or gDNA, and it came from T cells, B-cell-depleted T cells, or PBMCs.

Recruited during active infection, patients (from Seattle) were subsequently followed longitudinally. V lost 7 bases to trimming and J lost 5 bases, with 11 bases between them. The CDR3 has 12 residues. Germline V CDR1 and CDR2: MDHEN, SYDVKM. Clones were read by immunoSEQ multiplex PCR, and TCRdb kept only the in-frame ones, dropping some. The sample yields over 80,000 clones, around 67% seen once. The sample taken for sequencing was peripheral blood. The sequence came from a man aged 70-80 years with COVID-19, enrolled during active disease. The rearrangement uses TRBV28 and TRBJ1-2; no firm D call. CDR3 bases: TGTGCCAGCACTCGCGGTTGGTATGGCTACACCTTC. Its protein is CASTRGWYGYTF.